Shown below are 14 T cell receptor beta chains from a single sample sequenced in a study of T-cell reconstitution after alpha-beta-depleted transplantation in children. The library targeted TCRbeta and was prepared with unique molecular identifiers. One entry per CDR3 protein results from TCRdb running MiXCR on the PCR reads. The table has just under 250,000 distinct CDR3 sequences, around 25% seen once. The sample in question was PBMCs, obtained before TCRalphabeta/CD19-depleted stem cell transplant. The receptor source for this set is a girl aged 2-9 years with Fanconi anemia, due to receive a stem cell transplant.

The V and J genes are TRBV7-3 and TRBJ2-1; D possibly corresponds to TRBD2 (6 bases). This CDR3 has 16 residues. Germline V lookup: CDR1 SGHTA, CDR2 FQGTGA. V shed 2 bases and J shed 9 bases, with 20 bases lying between them. In DNA form, the CDR3 reads TGTGCCAGCAGCTTATTCTCCACTACTAGCCCTACTGAGCAGTTCTTC. Encoded protein: CASSLFSTTSPTEQFF.

Of note for this clonotype: The junction departs from germline at one end; a sequencing error may be responsible. V usage is TRBV6-1 and J usage is TRBJ2-1; D perhaps matches TRBD1 (7 bases). CDR3 length: 15 residues. Germline V CDR1 and CDR2: MNHNS, SASEGT. CDR3 sequence reads: CASSGRDSFYDEQFF. The CDR3 DNA follows: TGTGCCAGCAGTGGGCGGGACAGCTTCTACGATGAGCAGTTCTTC.

This clonotype was seen ten or more times. V is TRBV15 and J is TRBJ2-1; either TRBD1 or TRBD2 may fit D (6 bases each). The CDR3 extends over 15 amino acids. The V end lost 2 bases, the J end lost 0 bases, and 8 bases lay between the germline ends. CDR1 is LNHNV, CDR2 YYDKDF, per germline (reference sequence). CDR3 DNA sequence: TGTGCCACCAGCAGAAAGGGGGGCTCCTACAATGAGCAGTTCTTC. It codes for CATSRKGGSYNEQFF.

This clonotype was counted at least ten times. The chain links TRBV20-1 to TRBJ2-7; D is perhaps TRBD1 or TRBD2 (5 bases each). Germline V gene data show CDR1 as DFQATT and CDR2 as SNEGSKA (reference sequence). This CDR3 spans 17 amino acids. The V and J ends lost 4 bases and 3 bases respectively, with 25 bases between them. CDR3 sequence reads: CSANVFRTIRRGYEQYF. CDR3 DNA sequence: TGCAGTGCTAACGTTTTCCGGACAATCCGACGGGGCTACGAGCAGTACTTC.

This chain links TRBV29-1 with TRBJ2-3, with 12 bases fitting TRBD2. J was trimmed by 7 bases and V by 7 bases; bases with no gene match: 9. The CDR3 runs to 14 residues. Germline V gene data show CDR1 as SQVTM and CDR2 as ANQGSEA. The CDR3 is CSGTSGTFSNTQYF. The CDR3 DNA reads as TGCAGCGGGACTAGCGGGACGTTCTCAAATACGCAGTATTTT.

This clonotype occurred many times. This CDR3 reads CSVVGQLTDSSGANVLTF. The DNA for the CDR3 is TGCAGCGTTGTAGGGCAGCTCACTGACTCCTCTGGGGCCAACGTCCTGACTTTC. The chain uses TRBV29-1 and TRBJ2-6, with D hard to call. This CDR3 has 18 amino acids. V lost 4 bases, J lost 0 bases, and 19 bases lay in between. Germline V gene lookup returns CDR1 SQVTM and CDR2 ANQGSEA.

This clonotype was counted ten times or more. The rearrangement links TRBV10-3 to TRBJ2-5; 7 bases agree with TRBD2. With 4 bases clipped from V and 3 bases from J, the junction kept 5 bases outside the gene matches. The germline V gene has CDR1 ENHRY and CDR2 SYGVKD. The CDR3 has 14 amino acids. The CDR3 DNA reads TGTGCCATCAGTGTGTCCCGGGAGGAAGAGACCCAGTACTTC. Protein: CAISVSREEETQYF.

At least ten counts were recorded for this clonotype. This chain uses TRBV12-3 or TRBV12-4 with TRBJ1-1; D gene unclear. Trimming removed 4 bases at V and 0 bases at J, with 9 bases between. The CDR3 totals 14 residues. The CDR3 reads CASSSIWVNTEAFF. CDR3 in DNA: TGTGCCAGCAGTTCGATATGGGTGAACACTGAAGCTTTCTTT.

This clonotype was counted ten times or more. As DNA, the CDR3 is TGTGCCAGCAGTTTTGCCCCCCGACAGAGATATGCAGATACGCAGTATTTT. This gives the protein CASSFAPRQRYADTQYF. The genes are TRBV12-3 or TRBV12-4 and TRBJ2-3; tentatively, D is TRBD1 (5 bases). The CDR3 extends over 17 amino acids. V was pared by 3 bases and J by 4 bases, with 20 bases between.

This clonotype was detected a few times. The junction departs from the called germline gene at one end, perhaps through a read error. The chain is built from TRBV28 and TRBJ2-4; D remains unclear. This CDR3 comprises 16 residues. Germline V gene sequence: CDR1 MDHEN, CDR2 SYDVKM. The CDR3 sequence is CASSLSDGLAKNIQYF. The CDR3 region has the DNA TGTGCCAGCAGTTTATCGGATGGATTAGCCAAAAACATTCAGTACTTT.

The V gene is TRBV15, the J gene TRBJ2-3; 8 positions match TRBD1. CDR3 length: 16 amino acids. Germline CDR1 is LNHNV and CDR2 is YYDKDF (reference sequence). The V segment lost 3 bases and the J segment 0 bases; nucleotides outside the gene matches: 5. Here the CDR3 reads CATSSWWTGSTDTQYF. The CDR3 nucleotides read TGTGCCACCAGCAGTTGGTGGACAGGGAGCACAGATACGCAGTATTTT.

This sequence joins TRBV5-1 and TRBJ2-1; 9 positions match TRBD2. Trimming at V came to 1 base and at J to 8 bases, leaving 7 bases not matched to a gene. In germline, CDR1 is SGHRS, CDR2 YFSETQ. CDR3 size: 15 residues. The CDR3 loop is CASSLPRGGHDEQFF. The CDR3 DNA reads TGCGCCAGCAGCTTGCCGCGGGGGGGCCACGATGAGCAGTTCTTC.

This chain links TRBV19 with TRBJ1-1; D gene ambiguous. CDR1 LNHDA and CDR2 SQIVND come from the germline V gene (reference sequence). Trimming removed 3 bases at V and 1 base at J, with 6 bases between. The CDR3 runs 13 residues. In DNA form, the CDR3 reads TGTGCCAGTAGTATCGGCCGGAACACTGAAGCTTTCTTT. Amino acid sequence: CASSIGRNTEAFF.

This chain uses TRBV5-1 with TRBJ2-7; D gene uncertain. V shed 2 bases and J shed 0 bases, with 6 bases lying between them. This CDR3 has 13 residues. CDR1 and CDR2 (germline): SGHRS, YFSETQ. The CDR3 DNA reads TGCGCCAGCAGCTTCACTGGCTCCTACGAGCAGTACTTC. It encodes CASSFTGSYEQYF.